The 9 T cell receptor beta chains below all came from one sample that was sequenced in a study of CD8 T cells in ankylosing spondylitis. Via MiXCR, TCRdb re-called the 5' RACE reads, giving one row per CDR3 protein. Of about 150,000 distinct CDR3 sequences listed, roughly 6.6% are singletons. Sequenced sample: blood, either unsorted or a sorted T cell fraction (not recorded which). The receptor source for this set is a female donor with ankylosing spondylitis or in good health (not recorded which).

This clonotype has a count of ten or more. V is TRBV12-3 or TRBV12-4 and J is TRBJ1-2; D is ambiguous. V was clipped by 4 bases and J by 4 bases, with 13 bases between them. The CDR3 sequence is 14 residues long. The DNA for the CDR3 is TGTGCCAGCAGTTCTCCTCCAGAATTCTATGGCTACACCTTC. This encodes CASSSPPEFYGYTF.

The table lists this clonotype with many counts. This chain's CDR3 is CAVGNSGGQYNNEQFF. The CDR3 bases are TGTGCCGTCGGGAATAGCGGGGGGCAATACAATAATGAGCAGTTCTTC. This chain joins TRBV24-1 and TRBJ2-1; 10 bases align to TRBD2. V gave up 12 bases and J gave up 7 bases; unmatched junction bases: 17. The length of the CDR3 is 16 residues. The V gene's germline CDR1 is KGHDR and CDR2 SFDVKD.

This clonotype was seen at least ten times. Written as DNA, the CDR3 is TGTGCCAGCAGCCCTATCGGACAAGGCGAAGCTTTCTTT. Amino acid sequence: CASSPIGQGEAFF. The chain has TRBV5-5 and TRBJ1-1; a weak D match, TRBD1 (5 bases). CDR3 length equals 13 residues. CDR1 is SGHKS, CDR2 YYEKEE, per germline (reference sequence). Trimming left V 4 bases short and J 8 bases short, with 15 bases between. Together with reference TRBV5-5 and TRBJ1-1, the CDR3 gives the full variable domain: DAGVTQSPTHLIKTRGQQVTLRCSPISGHKSVSWYQQVLGQGPQFIFQYYEKEERGRGNFPDRFSARQFPNYSSELNVNALLLGDSALYLCASSPIGQGEAFFGQGTRLTVV.

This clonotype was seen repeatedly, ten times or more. CDR3 sequence reads: CASKPIDTGTKFYEQYF. The CDR3 DNA follows: TGCGCCAGCAAGCCTATCGATACCGGGACTAAATTCTACGAGCAGTACTTC. The rearrangement uses TRBV5-1 and TRBJ2-7; 7 bases fit TRBD2. V shed 6 bases and J 3 bases; nucleotides not matched to a gene: 18. Germline CDR1 is SGHRS and CDR2 is YFSETQ. This CDR3 region has 17 residues.

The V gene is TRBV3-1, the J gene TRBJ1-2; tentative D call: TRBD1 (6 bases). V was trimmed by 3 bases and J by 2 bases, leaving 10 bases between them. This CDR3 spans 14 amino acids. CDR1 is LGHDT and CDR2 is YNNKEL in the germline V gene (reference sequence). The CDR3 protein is CASSHSGHNYGYTF. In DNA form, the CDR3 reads TGTGCCAGCAGCCATTCGGGACACAACTATGGCTACACCTTC.

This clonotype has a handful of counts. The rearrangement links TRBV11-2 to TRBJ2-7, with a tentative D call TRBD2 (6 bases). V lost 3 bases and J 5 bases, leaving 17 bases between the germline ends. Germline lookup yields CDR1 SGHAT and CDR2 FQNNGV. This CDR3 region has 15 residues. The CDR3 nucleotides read TGTGCCAGCAGCTTGCGGGGTCTAGCCTCGGACGAGCAGTACTTC. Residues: CASSLRGLASDEQYF.

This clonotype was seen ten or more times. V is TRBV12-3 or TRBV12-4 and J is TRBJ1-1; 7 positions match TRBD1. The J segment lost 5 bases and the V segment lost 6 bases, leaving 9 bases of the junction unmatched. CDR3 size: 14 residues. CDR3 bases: TGTGCCAGCAGCCTGACAGGGAAGAGGACTGAAGCTTTCTTT. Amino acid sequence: CASSLTGKRTEAFF.

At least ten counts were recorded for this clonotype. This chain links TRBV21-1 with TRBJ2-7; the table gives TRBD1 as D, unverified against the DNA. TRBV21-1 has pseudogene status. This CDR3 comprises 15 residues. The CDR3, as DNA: TGTGCCAGCATCCCTTTTGCGGGACGTCGCTACGAGCAGTACTTC. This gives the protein CASIPFAGRRYEQYF.

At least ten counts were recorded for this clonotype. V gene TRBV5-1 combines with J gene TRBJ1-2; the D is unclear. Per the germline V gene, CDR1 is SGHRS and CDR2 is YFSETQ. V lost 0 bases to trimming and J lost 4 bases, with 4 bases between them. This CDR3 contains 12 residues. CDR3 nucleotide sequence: TGCGCCAGCAGCTTGGACAGCTATGGCTACACCTTC. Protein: CASSLDSYGYTF.